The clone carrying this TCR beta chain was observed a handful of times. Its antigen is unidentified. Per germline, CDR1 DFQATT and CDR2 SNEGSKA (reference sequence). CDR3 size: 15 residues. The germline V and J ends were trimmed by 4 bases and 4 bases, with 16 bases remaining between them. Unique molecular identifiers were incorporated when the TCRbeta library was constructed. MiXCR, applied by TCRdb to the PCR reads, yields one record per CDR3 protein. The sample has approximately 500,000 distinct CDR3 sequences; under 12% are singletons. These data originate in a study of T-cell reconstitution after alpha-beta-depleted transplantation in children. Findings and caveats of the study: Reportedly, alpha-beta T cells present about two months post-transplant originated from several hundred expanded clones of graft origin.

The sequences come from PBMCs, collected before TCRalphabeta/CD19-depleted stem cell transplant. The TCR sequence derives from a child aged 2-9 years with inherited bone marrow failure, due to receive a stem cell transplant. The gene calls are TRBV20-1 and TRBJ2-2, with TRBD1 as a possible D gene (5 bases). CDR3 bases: TGCAGTGCTACACCGTCAGGGCGTCGCACCGGGGAGCTGTTTTTT. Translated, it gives CSATPSGRRTGELFF.